A selection of T cell receptor beta chains follows, all from one sample in a study of blood T cell repertoires in COVID-19. The repertoire was sequenced with immunoSEQ multiplex PCR; TCRdb's copy has only in-frame clones and lacks some. The sample has about 240,000 clones, approximately 86% seen once. The sequenced sample was peripheral blood. The receptors were sampled from a woman in her 70s with active or convalescent COVID-19. CDR3s include the opening cysteine and the closing phenylalanine or tryptophan. D genes are given only for firm matches. Some rows have no size entry. The others give once, few or many, or a class for an expanded clone.

TRBD1 TRBJ1-2 NA TRBV7-9 TGTGCCAGCAGCAGTACAGGGGGCGCGGCAAGTTATGGCTACACCTTC CASSSTGGAASYGYTF
NA TRBJ1-1 NA TRBV15 TGTGCCACCAGCCCGGGGAGGACCCTCTTGAACACTGAAGCTTTCTTT CATSPGRTLLNTEAFF
NA TRBJ1-1 once TRBV5-1 TGCGCCAGCAGCTATGGTGGGGCTTATACTGAAGCTTTCTTT CASSYGGAYTEAFF
NA TRBJ2-2 NA TRBV6-6 TGTGCCAGCAGTTACTCGCGGAACGGGGAGCTGTTTTTT CASSYSRNGELFF
NA TRBJ2-5 NA TRBV15 TGTGCCACCAGCAAACAGCTTTCTGGAGAGACCCAGTACTTC CATSKQLSGETQYF
TRBD2 TRBJ2-7 NA TRBV6-6 TGTGCCAGCAGGGGCGGGGGGGCCTCCTACGAGCAGTACTTC CASRGGGASYEQYF
NA TRBJ2-7 NA TRBV18 TGTGCCAGCTCACCGAACCAGGGAAAGGACGAGCAGTACTTC CASSPNQGKDEQYF
NA TRBJ1-5 NA TRBV6-5 TGTGCCAGCAGCCCGTTGGGGGGGAGGGATCAGCCCCAGCATTTT CASSPLGGRDQPQHF
TRBD2 TRBJ2-3 NA TRBV6-2/TRBV6-3 TGTGCCAGCAGTTTGAGGGCCGGGGGGGATACGCAGTATTTT CASSLRAGGDTQYF
NA TRBJ1-2 NA TRBV12-3/TRBV12-4 TGTGCCAGCAGTTCTGGGAGTGGCTACACCTTC CASSSGSGYTF
NA TRBJ1-1 NA TRBV10-3 TGTGCCATCAACCAAAACACCAACACTGAAGCTTTCTTT CAINQNTNTEAFF
NA TRBJ1-4 NA TRBV7-8 TGTGCCAGCAGCTCCCAGGGTTTTACTAATGAAAAACTGTTTTTT CASSSQGFTNEKLFF
NA TRBJ1-4 NA TRBV4-3 TGCGCCAGCAGCCCATCACGCCCCCGGGGGATTAATGAAAAACTGTTTTTT CASSPSRPRGINEKLFF
NA TRBJ1-4 NA TRBV19 TGTGCCAGTAGGGCAAACAGGAGAGAAAAACTGTTTTTT CASRANRREKLFF
NA TRBJ1-1 few TRBV6-2/TRBV6-3 TGTGCCAGCAGCCAGGGGTTTTGGACTGAAGCTTTCTTT CASSQGFWTEAFF
TRBD1 TRBJ1-6 NA TRBV9 TGTGCCAGCAGCGTAGTTCGGGACAGTAATTCACCCCTCCACTTT CASSVVRDSNSPLHF
NA TRBJ1-1 NA TRBV15 TGTGCCACCAGCAGAGATCGGGGAACCACTGAAGCTTTCTTT CATSRDRGTTEAFF
TRBD2 TRBJ2-3 NA TRBV29-1 TGCAGCGTTGCAGGCGGGGGGCAAGGTACGCAGTATTTT CSVAGGGQGTQYF
TRBD1 TRBJ2-7 NA TRBV11-2 TGTGCCAGCAGCCCCCAGCAGGGGGCTATCAACGAGCAGTACTTC CASSPQQGAINEQYF
TRBD1 TRBJ1-1 NA TRBV6-2/TRBV6-3 TGTGCCAGCAGTATCGGTAGGGGGAACAGGGGAGAAGAAGCTTTCTTT CASSIGRGNRGEEAFF
TRBD1 TRBJ1-4 NA TRBV4-3 TGCGCCAGCAGCCAAGCGGGGCCGGGACAGGGTAGTGAAAAACTGTTTTTT CASSQAGPGQGSEKLFF
NA TRBJ1-4 NA TRBV7-2 TGTGCCAGCGCAGTTCCAACTAATGAAAAACTGTTTTTT CASAVPTNEKLFF
NA TRBJ1-4 NA TRBV19 TGTGCCAGTACCCTGGCGGGCGCCGGAGAAAAACTGTTTTTT CASTLAGAGEKLFF
NA TRBJ1-5 NA TRBV6-1 TGTGCCAGCAGTGAAGCCCCCGGGGGCAATCAGCCCCAGCATTTT CASSEAPGGNQPQHF
NA TRBJ1-2 NA TRBV7-2 TGTGCCAGCAGCTTAGCACCCGGAAGGAGGGGAGGTCGGAATGGCTACACCTTC CASSLAPGRRGGRNGYTF